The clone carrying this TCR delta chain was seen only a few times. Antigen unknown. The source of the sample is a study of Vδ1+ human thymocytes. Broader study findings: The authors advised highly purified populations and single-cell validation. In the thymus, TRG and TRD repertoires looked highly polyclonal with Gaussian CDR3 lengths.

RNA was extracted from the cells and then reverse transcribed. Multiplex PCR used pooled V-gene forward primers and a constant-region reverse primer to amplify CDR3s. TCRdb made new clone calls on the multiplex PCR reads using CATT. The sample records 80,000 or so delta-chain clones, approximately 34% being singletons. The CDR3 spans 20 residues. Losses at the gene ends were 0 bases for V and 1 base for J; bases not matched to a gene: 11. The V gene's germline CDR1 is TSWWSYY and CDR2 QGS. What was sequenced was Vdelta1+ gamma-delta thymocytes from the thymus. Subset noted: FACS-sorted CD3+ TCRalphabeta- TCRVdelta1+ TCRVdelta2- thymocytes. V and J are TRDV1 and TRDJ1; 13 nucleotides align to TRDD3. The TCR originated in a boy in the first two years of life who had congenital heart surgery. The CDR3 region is CALGELGQNWGIRSTDKLIF. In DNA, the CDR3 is TGTGCTCTTGGGGAACTTGGACAGAACTGGGGGATACGCAGCACCGATAAACTCATCTTT.